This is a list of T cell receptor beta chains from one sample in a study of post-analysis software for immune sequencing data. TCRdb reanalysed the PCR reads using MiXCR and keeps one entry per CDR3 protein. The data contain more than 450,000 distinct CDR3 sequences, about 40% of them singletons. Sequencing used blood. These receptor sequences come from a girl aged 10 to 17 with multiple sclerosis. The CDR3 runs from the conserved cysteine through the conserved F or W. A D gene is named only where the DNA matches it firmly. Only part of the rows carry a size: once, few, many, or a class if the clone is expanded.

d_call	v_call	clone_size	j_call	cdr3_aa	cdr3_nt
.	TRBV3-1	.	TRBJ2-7	CASSQGGSYYEQYF	TGTGCCAGCAGCCAAGGGGGAAGCTACTACGAGCAGTACTTC
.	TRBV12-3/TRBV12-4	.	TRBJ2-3	CASSSGTPFTDAQYF	TGTGCCAGCAGTTCCGGGACACCTTTCACAGATGCGCAGTATTTT
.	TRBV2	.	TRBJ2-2	CASRTGANTGELFF	TGTGCCAGCAGGACAGGCGCGAACACCGGGGAGCTGTTTTTT
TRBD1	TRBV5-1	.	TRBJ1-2	CASSFEQGSNYGYTF	TGCGCCAGCAGCTTTGAACAGGGGAGTAACTATGGCTACACCTTC
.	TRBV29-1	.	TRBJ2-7	CSAPRPGTHEQYF	TGCAGCGCCCCCCGACCGGGGACCCACGAGCAGTACTTC
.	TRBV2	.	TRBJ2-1	CASGDLEAYNEQFF	TGTGCCAGCGGCGACTTGGAGGCCTACAATGAGCAGTTCTTC
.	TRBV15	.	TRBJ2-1	CATSRDTNYNEQFF	TGTGCCACCAGCAGAGACACAAACTACAATGAGCAGTTCTTC
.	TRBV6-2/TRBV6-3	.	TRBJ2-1	CASSGDFSDEQFF	TGTGCCAGCAGCGGGGACTTTAGCGATGAGCAGTTCTTC
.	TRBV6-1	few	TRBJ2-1	CGAMGEPYNEQFF	TGTGGCGCGATGGGGGAGCCCTACAATGAGCAGTTCTTC
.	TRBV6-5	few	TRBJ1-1	CASSYREPPPTEAFF	TGTGCCAGCAGTTACCGAGAGCCCCCGCCCACTGAAGCTTTCTTT
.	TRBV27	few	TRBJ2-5	CATRGDLREQYF	TGTGCCACCAGGGGGGACCTGAGGGAGCAGTACTTC
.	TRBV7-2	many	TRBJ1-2	CASSQAGGPLYGYTF	TGTGCCAGCAGCCAGGCAGGAGGACCACTCTATGGCTACACCTTC
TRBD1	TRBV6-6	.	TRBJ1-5	CASSYQGQGGNQPQHF	TGTGCCAGCAGTTACCAAGGACAGGGCGGGAATCAGCCCCAGCATTTT
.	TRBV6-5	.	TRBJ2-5	CASSSSQRANQETQYF	TGTGCCAGCAGTTCATCCCAGCGGGCGAACCAAGAGACCCAGTACTTC
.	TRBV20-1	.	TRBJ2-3	CSARASYPFTDTQYF	TGCAGTGCTAGAGCTTCTTACCCCTTCACAGATACGCAGTATTTT
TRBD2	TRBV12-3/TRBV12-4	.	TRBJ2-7	CASSSRIAGEQYF	TGTGCCAGCAGTTCCCGGATAGCGGGGGAGCAGTACTTC
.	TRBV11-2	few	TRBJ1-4	CASSPRGGGYNEKLFF	TGTGCCAGCAGCCCACGTGGTGGAGGCTATAATGAAAAACTGTTTTTT
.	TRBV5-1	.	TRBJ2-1	CASSYDTSAYNEQFF	TGCGCCAGCAGCTATGACACATCCGCTTACAATGAGCAGTTCTTC
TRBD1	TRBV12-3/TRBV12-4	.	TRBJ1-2	CASFSAGGGYTF	TGTGCCAGTTTCTCCGCAGGGGGAGGCTACACCTTC
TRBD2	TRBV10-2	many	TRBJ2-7	CASSEASGSGYEQYF	TGCGCCAGCAGTGAGGCTAGCGGGAGTGGGTACGAGCAGTACTTC
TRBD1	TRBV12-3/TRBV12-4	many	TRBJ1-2	CASSLGTGGYGYTF	TGTGCCAGCAGTTTAGGGACAGGGGGTTATGGCTACACCTTC
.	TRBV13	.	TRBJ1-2	CASSTTGADDYGYTF	TGTGCCAGCAGCACGACGGGTGCGGACGACTATGGCTACACCTTC
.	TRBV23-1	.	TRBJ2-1	CASSQPYNEQFF	TGCGCCAGCAGCCAACCATACAATGAGCAGTTCTTC
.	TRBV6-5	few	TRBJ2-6	CASGKGMTGANVLTF	TGTGCCAGCGGAAAGGGCATGACCGGGGCCAACGTCCTGACTTTC
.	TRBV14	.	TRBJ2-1	CASSQRGEYNEQFF	TGTGCCAGCAGCCAACGCGGGGAATACAATGAGCAGTTCTTC
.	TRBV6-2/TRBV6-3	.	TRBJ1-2	CASSSPDRRGYGYTF	TGTGCCAGCAGTTCCCCCGACAGACGCGGATATGGCTACACCTTC
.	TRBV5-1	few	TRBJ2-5	CASSLLGALEETQYF	TGCGCCAGCAGCTTACTGGGGGCATTGGAAGAGACCCAGTACTTC
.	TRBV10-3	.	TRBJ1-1	CAISGTERNSLRGGDTEAFF	TGTGCCATCAGTGGGACTGAGAGAAATAGTTTGCGGGGAGGGGACACTGAAGCTTTCTTT
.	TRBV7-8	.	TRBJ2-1	CASSPLGAIYNEQFF	TGTGCCAGCAGCCCCTTGGGGGCCATCTACAATGAGCAGTTCTTC
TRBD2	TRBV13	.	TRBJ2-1	CASSPYLAGPYNEQFF	TGTGCCAGCAGCCCTTATCTAGCGGGGCCCTACAATGAGCAGTTCTTC
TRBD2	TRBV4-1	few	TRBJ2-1	CASSQAEAGGQNEQFF	TGCGCCAGCAGCCAAGCAGAAGCGGGGGGGCAAAATGAGCAGTTCTTC
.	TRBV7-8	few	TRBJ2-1	CASSFRQSYNEQFF	TGTGCCAGCAGCTTTAGGCAGTCCTACAATGAGCAGTTCTTC
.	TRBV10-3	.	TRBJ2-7	CAMERGYEQYF	TGTGCCATGGAACGGGGTTACGAGCAGTACTTC
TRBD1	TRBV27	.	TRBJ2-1	CAILLRDRYNEQFF	TGTGCCATCCTTCTCCGGGACAGGTACAATGAGCAGTTCTTC
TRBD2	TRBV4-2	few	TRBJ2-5	CASSQGTSGSGETQYF	TGTGCCAGCAGCCAAGGGACTAGCGGGTCCGGGGAGACCCAGTACTTC
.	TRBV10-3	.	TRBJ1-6	CAIRGAVGSYNSPLHF	TGTGCCATCAGGGGGGCCGTAGGATCCTATAATTCACCCCTCCACTTT
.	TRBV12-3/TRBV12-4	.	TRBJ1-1	CATTRGESNTEAFF	TGTGCCACCACCCGGGGGGAGTCGAACACTGAAGCTTTCTTT
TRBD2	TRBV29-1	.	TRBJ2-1	CSVEEGTIYNEQFF	TGCAGCGTTGAAGAGGGGACTATCTACAATGAGCAGTTCTTC
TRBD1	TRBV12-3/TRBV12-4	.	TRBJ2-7	CASSFGQGGDEQYF	TGTGCCAGCAGTTTCGGACAGGGTGGGGACGAGCAGTACTTC
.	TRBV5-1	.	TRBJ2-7	CASSLGQEQYF	TGCGCCAGCAGCTTAGGACAGGAGCAGTACTTC